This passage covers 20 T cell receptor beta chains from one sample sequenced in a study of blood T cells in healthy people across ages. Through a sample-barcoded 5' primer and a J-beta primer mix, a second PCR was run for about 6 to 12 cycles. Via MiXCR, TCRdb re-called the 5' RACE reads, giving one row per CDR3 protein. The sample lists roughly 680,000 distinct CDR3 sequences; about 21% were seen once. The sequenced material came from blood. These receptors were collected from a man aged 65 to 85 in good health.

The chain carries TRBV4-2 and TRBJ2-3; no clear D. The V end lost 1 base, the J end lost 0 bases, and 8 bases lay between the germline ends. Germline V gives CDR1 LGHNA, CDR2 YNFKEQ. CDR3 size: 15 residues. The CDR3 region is CASSQGLGSTDTQYF. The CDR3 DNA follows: TGTGCCAGCAGCCAAGGCCTCGGGAGCACAGATACGCAGTATTTT.

CDR3 nucleotides: TGTGCCAGCAGCTCCGGGACTCCCCCTCCCGGGGAGCTGTTTTTT. Translated, it gives CASSSGTPPPGELFF. The chain joins TRBV7-9 to TRBJ2-2; possibly TRBD2 for D (6 bases). V was shortened by 4 bases and J by 6 bases, with 15 bases between the two germline ends. This CDR3 contains 15 residues. In germline, CDR1 is SEHNR, CDR2 FQNEAQ (reference sequence). Supplemented by reference TRBV7-9 and TRBJ2-2, the full variable domain reads DTGVSQNPRHKITKRGQNVTFRCDPISEHNRLYWYRQTLGQGPEFLTYFQNEAQLEKSRLLSDRFSAERPKGSFSTLEIQRTEQGDSAMYLCASSSGTPPPGELFFGEGSRLTVL.

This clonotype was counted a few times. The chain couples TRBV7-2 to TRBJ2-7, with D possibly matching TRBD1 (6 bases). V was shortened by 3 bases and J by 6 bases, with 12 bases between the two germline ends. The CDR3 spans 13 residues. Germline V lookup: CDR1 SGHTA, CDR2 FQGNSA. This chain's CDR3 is CASSLAGVSEQYF. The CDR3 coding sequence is TGTGCCAGCAGCTTGGCAGGGGTTTCCGAGCAGTACTTC.

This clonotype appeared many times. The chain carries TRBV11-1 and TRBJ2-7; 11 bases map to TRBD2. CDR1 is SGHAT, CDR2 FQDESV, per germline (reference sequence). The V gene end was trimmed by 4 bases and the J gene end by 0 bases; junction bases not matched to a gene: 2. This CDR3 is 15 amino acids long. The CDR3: CASSSTSGGSYEQYF. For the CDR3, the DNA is TGTGCCAGCAGCTCAACTAGCGGGGGCTCCTACGAGCAGTACTTC. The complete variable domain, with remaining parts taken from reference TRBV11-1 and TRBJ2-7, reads EAEVAQSPRYKITEKSQAVAFWCDPISGHATLYWYRQILGQGPELLVQFQDESVVDDSQLPKDRFSAERLKGVDSTLKIQPAELGDSAMYLCASSSTSGGSYEQYFGPGTRLTVT.

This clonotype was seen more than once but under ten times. Written as DNA, the CDR3 is TGTGCCAGCAGCGTAGCCCCGAGTGTTGAGTCTGACAATGAGCAGTTCTTC. This gives the protein CASSVAPSVESDNEQFF. The chain has TRBV9 and TRBJ2-1, with D uncertain. CDR1 is SGDLS and CDR2 is YYNGEE in the germline V gene. V gave up 0 bases and J gave up 5 bases, with 18 bases separating them. CDR3 size: 17 residues.

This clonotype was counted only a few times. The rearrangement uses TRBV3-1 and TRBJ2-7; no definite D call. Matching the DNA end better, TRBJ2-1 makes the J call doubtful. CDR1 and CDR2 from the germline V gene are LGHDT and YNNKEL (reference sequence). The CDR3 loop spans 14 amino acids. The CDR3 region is CASSQSDRYNEQFF. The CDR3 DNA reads TGTGCCAGCAGCCAAAGTGACCGATACAATGAGCAGTTCTTC.

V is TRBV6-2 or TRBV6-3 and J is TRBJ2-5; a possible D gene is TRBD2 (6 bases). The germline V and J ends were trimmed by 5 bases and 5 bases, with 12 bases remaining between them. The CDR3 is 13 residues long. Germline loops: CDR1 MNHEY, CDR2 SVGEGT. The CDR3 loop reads CASSGLSRETQYF. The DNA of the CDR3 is TGTGCCAGCAGTGGACTAAGTCGGGAGACCCAGTACTTC.

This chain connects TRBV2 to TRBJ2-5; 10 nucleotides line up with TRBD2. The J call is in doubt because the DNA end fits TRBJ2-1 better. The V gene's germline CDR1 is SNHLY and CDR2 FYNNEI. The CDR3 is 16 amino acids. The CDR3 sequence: CASSPLGTSDYNEQFF. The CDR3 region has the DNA TGTGCCAGCAGCCCCTTGGGGACTAGCGACTACAATGAGCAGTTCTTC.

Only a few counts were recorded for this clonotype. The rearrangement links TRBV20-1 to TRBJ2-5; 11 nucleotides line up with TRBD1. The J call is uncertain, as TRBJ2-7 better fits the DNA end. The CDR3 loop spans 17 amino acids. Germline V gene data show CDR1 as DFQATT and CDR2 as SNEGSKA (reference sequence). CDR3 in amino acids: CSARDLVRDRGSNEQYF. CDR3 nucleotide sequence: TGCAGTGCTAGAGATCTCGTTAGGGACAGGGGGTCAAACGAGCAGTACTTC.

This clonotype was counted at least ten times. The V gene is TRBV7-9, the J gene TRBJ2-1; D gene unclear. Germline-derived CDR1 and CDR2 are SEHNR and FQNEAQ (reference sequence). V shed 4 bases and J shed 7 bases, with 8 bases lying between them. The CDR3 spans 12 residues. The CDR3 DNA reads TGTGCCAGCAGCTACGTCCTGAATGAGCAGTTCTTC. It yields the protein CASSYVLNEQFF.

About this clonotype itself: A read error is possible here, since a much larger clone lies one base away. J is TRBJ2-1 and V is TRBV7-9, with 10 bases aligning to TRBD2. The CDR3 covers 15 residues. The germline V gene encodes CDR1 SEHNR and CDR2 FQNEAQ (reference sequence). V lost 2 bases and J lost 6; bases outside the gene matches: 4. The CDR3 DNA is TGTGCCAGCAGCTTATCGGGACTAGCGACCAATGAGCAGTTCTTC. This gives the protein CASSLSGLATNEQFF.

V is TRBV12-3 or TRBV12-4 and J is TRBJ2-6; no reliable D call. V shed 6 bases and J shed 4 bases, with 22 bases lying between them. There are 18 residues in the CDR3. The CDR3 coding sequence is TGTGCCAGCAGACCCGGCTGGGGAAAATCCTCGGGGGCCAACGTCCTGACTTTC. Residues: CASRPGWGKSSGANVLTF.

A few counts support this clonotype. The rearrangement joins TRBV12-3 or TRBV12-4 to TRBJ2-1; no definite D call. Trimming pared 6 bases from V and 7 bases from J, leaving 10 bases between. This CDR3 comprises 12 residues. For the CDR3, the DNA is TGTGCCAGCAGCTCCCCCGGGAATGAGCAGTTCTTC. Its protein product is CASSSPGNEQFF.

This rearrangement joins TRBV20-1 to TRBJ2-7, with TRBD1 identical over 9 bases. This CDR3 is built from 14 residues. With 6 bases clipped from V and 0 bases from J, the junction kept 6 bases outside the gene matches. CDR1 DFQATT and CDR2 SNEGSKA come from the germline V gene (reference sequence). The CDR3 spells CSAGTGGGSYEQYF. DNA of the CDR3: TGCAGTGCGGGAACAGGGGGCGGCTCCTACGAGCAGTACTTC.

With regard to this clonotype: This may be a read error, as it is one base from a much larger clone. The CDR3 nucleotides are TGTGCCAGCAGCGGACAGGGGGCCAACATTCAGTACTTC. Translating gives CASSGQGANIQYF. The J gene is TRBJ2-4, the V gene TRBV5-5, with TRBD1 identical over 11 bases. This CDR3 is built from 13 residues. The junction had 1 base not matched to a gene; V was cut back by 4 bases and J by 7 bases. Germline CDR1 is SGHKS and CDR2 is YYEKEE (reference sequence).

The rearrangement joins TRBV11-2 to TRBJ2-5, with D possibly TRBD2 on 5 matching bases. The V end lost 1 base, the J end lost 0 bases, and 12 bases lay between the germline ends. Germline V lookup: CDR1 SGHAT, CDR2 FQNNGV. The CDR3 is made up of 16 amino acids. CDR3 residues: CASSLVVGLYQETQYF. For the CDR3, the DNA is TGTGCCAGCAGCTTAGTCGTAGGACTGTACCAAGAGACCCAGTACTTC.

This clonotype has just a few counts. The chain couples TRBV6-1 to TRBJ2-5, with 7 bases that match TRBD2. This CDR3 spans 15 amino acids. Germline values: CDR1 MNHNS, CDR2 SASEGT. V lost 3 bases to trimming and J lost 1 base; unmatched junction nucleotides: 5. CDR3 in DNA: TGTGCCAGCAGTGATTCCTGGACTAGCCAAGAGACCCAGTACTTC. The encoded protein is CASSDSWTSQETQYF.

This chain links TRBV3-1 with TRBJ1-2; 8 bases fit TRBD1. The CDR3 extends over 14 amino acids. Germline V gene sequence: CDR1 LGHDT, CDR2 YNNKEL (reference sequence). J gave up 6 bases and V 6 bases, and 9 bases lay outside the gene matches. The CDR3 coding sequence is TGTGCCAGCAGTCCAGGGGGCGCGGTGGATGGCTACACCTTC. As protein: CASSPGGAVDGYTF. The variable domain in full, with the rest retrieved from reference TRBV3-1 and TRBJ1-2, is DTAVSQTPKYLVTQMGNDKSIKCEQNLGHDTMYWYKQDSKKFLKIMFSYNNKELIINETVPNRFSPKSPDKAHLNLHINSLELGDSAVYFCASSPGGAVDGYTFGSGTRLTVV.

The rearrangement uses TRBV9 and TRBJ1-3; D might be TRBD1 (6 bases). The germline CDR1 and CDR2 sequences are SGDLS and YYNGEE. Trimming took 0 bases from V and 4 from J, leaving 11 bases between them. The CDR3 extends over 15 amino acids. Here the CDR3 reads CASSVVSGAGNTIYF. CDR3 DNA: TGTGCCAGCAGCGTAGTGTCAGGGGCAGGAAACACCATATATTTT.

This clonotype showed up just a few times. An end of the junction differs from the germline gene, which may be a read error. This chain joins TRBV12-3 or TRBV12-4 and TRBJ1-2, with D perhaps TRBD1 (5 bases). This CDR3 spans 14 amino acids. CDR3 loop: CAGSPGIPNYGYTF. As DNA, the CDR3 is TGTGCCGGCAGTCCAGGGATTCCTAACTATGGCTACACCTTC.